This is a list of T cell receptor beta chains from one sample in a study of blood T cell repertoires in COVID-19. Clones were read by immunoSEQ multiplex PCR, and TCRdb kept only the in-frame ones, dropping some. The sample contains approximately 52,000 clones, 87% of which appear only once. What was sequenced was peripheral blood. The receptors were gathered from a human donor with active COVID-19. The donor label of this sample is uncertain. Both conserved end residues are part of each CDR3. D genes are given only for firm matches. Expanded clones are given a class, and other clones once, few, many or no size at all.

V	D	size	J	DNA	CDR3
TRBV5-6	TRBD1	.	TRBJ1-2	TGTGCCAGCAGCTGGACAGGGGGCGGCTATGGCTACACCTTC	CASSWTGGGYGYTF
TRBV18	TRBD1	.	TRBJ1-5	TGTGCCAGCTCACTGGGACAGGGTGAGGGTCAGCCCCAGCATTTT	CASSLGQGEGQPQHF
TRBV19	.	.	TRBJ1-5	TGTGCCAGTAACCCGGGGAGGACGGATCAGCCCCAGCATTTT	CASNPGRTDQPQHF
TRBV5-1	.	.	TRBJ2-5	TGCGCCAGCAGCCTAACGGCAGGGGCTGAGACCCAGTACTTC	CASSLTAGAETQYF
TRBV5-4	.	.	TRBJ2-2	TGTGCCAGCAGCCGACAGTTTAACACCGGGGAGCTGTTTTTT	CASSRQFNTGELFF
TRBV7-6	TRBD1	.	TRBJ1-4	TGTGCCAGCAGCTTAGGGGGACAGGGTAGCGGTAATGAAAAACTGTTTTTT	CASSLGGQGSGNEKLFF
TRBV18	TRBD1	.	TRBJ2-5	TGTGCCAGCTCACGAGGACAGGGGGAGACCCAGTACTTC	CASSRGQGETQYF
TRBV6-1	TRBD2	once	TRBJ2-2	TGTGCCAGCAGTGAAGGGACTAGCGAGAGCGGGGAGCTGTTTTTT	CASSEGTSESGELFF
TRBV27	TRBD1	few	TRBJ1-1	TGTGCCAGCAGTTGGACAGGGGACACTGAAGCTTTCTTT	CASSWTGDTEAFF
TRBV5-4	TRBD1	once	TRBJ1-3	TGTGCCAGCAGCCGGGACAGTGGAAACACCATATATTTT	CASSRDSGNTIYF
TRBV18	TRBD1	.	TRBJ1-1	TGTGCCAGCTCACCGTTGACAGGGCGGGACACTGAAGCTTTCTTT	CASSPLTGRDTEAFF
TRBV19	.	.	TRBJ1-4	TGTGCCAGTAGTAAGAGGAGGGCGGACCCTATTAATGAAAAACTGTTTTTT	CASSKRRADPINEKLFF
TRBV9	.	.	TRBJ2-7	TGTGCCAGCAGCAGACAGGCCGAGAGCTCCTACGAGCAGTACTTC	CASSRQAESSYEQYF
TRBV11-2	.	.	TRBJ1-2	TGTGCCAGCAGCTTGAACTCGGCGGGGAGATCCTATGGCTACACCTTC	CASSLNSAGRSYGYTF
TRBV18	.	.	TRBJ1-2	TGTGCCAGCTCACTCGGCCCACTACAGGGAGGGCATGGCTACACCTTC	CASSLGPLQGGHGYTF
TRBV5-6	.	.	TRBJ1-5	TGTGCCAGCAGCCCCCGGGGGGGCGGGGTCGAATCAGCCCAGCATTTT	CASSPRGGGVESAQHF
TRBV10-3	TRBD1	few	TRBJ2-2	TGTGCCATCAACACAAAACAAGGGGGCGCGAACACCGGGGAGCTGTTTTTT	CAINTKQGGANTGELFF
TRBV6-6	TRBD2	.	TRBJ2-3	TGTGCCAGCAGTCCTATCCTAGCGGGGGGCCTTCACCCCACAGATACGCAGTATTTT	CASSPILAGGLHPTDTQYF
TRBV7-3	TRBD1	.	TRBJ1-2	TGTGCCAGCAGCTTAACGGGACAGGGGACGGGCTATGGCTACACCTTC	CASSLTGQGTGYGYTF
TRBV7-9	.	few	TRBJ1-1	TGTGCCAGCAGCACGAGGACTGAAGCTTTCTTT	CASSTRTEAFF
TRBV3-1/TRBV3-2	.	.	TRBJ1-1	TGTGCCAGCAGCCAAGAGTACGGGGTTCAAGCGAACACTGAAGCTTTCTTT	CASSQEYGVQANTEAFF
TRBV5-1	TRBD1	.	TRBJ2-7	TGCGCCAGCAGCTTGGCCGGGGACAGAATAAGCTCCTACGAGCAGTACTTC	CASSLAGDRISSYEQYF
TRBV2	TRBD1	.	TRBJ1-2	TGTGCCAGCAGTGATGTAGGGGGCGACAATGGCTACACCTTC	CASSDVGGDNGYTF
TRBV3-1/TRBV3-2	.	.	TRBJ2-5	TGTGCCAGCAGCCAATCCCCACATACAGGGACGGGGGAGACCCAGTACTTC	CASSQSPHTGTGETQYF
TRBV29-1	.	.	TRBJ2-1	TGCAGCGCATCGCGTGCATTGGATGAGCAGTTCTTC	CSASRALDEQFF
TRBV4-3	.	.	TRBJ1-1	TGCGCCAGCAGCCAAGGGAGAAACACTGAAGCTTTCTTT	CASSQGRNTEAFF
TRBV18	TRBD1	.	TRBJ1-1	TGTGCCAGCTCACATGGACAGGTGAACACTGAAGCTTTCTTT	CASSHGQVNTEAFF
TRBV7-3	.	.	TRBJ2-2	TGTGCCAGCAGCCCGCAATCGGGCACCGGGGAGCTGTTTTTT	CASSPQSGTGELFF
TRBV5-4	.	few	TRBJ1-2	TGTGCCAGCAGCTTGGGACAAAACGGAGGGAACTATGGCTACACCTTC	CASSLGQNGGNYGYTF
TRBV7-3	TRBD1	.	TRBJ2-3	TGTGCCAGCAGCTCTAAATTACCAGGGACAGGGTTTCAAACAGATACGCAGTATTTT	CASSSKLPGTGFQTDTQYF
TRBV6-2/TRBV6-3	TRBD1	.	TRBJ2-2	TGTGCCAGCAGTTACTCCGGGACAGGGAGAAACACCGGGGAGCTGTTTTTT	CASSYSGTGRNTGELFF
TRBV6-6	TRBD1	.	TRBJ1-2	TGTGCCAGCAGTTCTCGGACAGGAGCGAACTATGGCTACACCTTC	CASSSRTGANYGYTF
TRBV2	.	.	TRBJ1-1	TGTGCCAGCAGTGCAGAGAGACATCAGAACACTGAAGCTTTCTTT	CASSAERHQNTEAFF
TRBV24-1	TRBD1	.	TRBJ1-1	TGTGCCACCAGTGGTGGGACAGGGGGCAATGTGGACACTGAAGCTTTCTTT	CATSGGTGGNVDTEAFF
TRBV4-3	.	.	TRBJ1-2	TGCGCCAGCAGCCAAGATGTAGCAGCCTCCTATGGCTACACCTTC	CASSQDVAASYGYTF
TRBV7-3	.	.	TRBJ1-1	TGTGCCAGCAGCTCTAGTTCTCCCCCCACTGAAGCTTTCTTT	CASSSSSPPTEAFF
TRBV6-5	TRBD1	few	TRBJ2-7	TGTGCCACCAAAAAGACAGGGACCGCCTACGAGCAGTACTTC	CATKKTGTAYEQYF
TRBV6-5	TRBD1	.	TRBJ2-1	TGTGCCAGCAGTCTGGGACAGGGCCCGCAGTTCTTC	CASSLGQGPQFF
TRBV2	TRBD2	.	TRBJ2-1	TGTGCCAGCAAGGCCGGGACTAGCGGGAATGAGCAGTTCTTC	CASKAGTSGNEQFF
TRBV7-7	.	few	TRBJ2-2	TGTGCTAGCAGCTTAGCGGTGCAGGGCCTCACCGGGGAGCTGTTTTTT	CASSLAVQGLTGELFF
TRBV18	.	once	TRBJ1-1	TGTGCCAGCTCACCACGGCCGGGACAAGAAGCTTTCTTT	CASSPRPGQEAFF
TRBV6-2/TRBV6-3	TRBD2	.	TRBJ2-4	TGTGCCAGCAGTTACGAGCGGGGGCCTAAAAACATTCAGTACTTC	CASSYERGPKNIQYF
TRBV5-4	.	once	TRBJ2-5	TGTGCCAGCAGTCTCAGGGGTTGGGGGCGAGAGACCCAGTACTTC	CASSLRGWGRETQYF
TRBV20-1	.	.	TRBJ1-1	TGCAGTGGGGCGTTTAACACTGAAGCTTTCTTT	CSGAFNTEAFF
TRBV7-2	.	.	TRBJ2-5	TGTGCCAGCAGCTTAGGGCAGGGGGCGGGGGAAGAGACCCAGTACTTC	CASSLGQGAGEETQYF
TRBV5-5	.	.	TRBJ2-2	TGTGCCAGCAGCCCGAGGGGGGGGGCTGCCGGGGAGCTGTTTTTT	CASSPRGGAAGELFF
TRBV21-1	.	.	TRBJ2-3	TGTGCCAGCAGCAAACGTCCAACGAAGGGAGGCACAGATACGCAGTATTTT	CASSKRPTKGGTDTQYF
TRBV3-1/TRBV3-2	TRBD1	.	TRBJ2-5	TGTGCCAGCAGCCAAGCAGGGGGCGGGCAGACCCAGTACTTC	CASSQAGGGQTQYF